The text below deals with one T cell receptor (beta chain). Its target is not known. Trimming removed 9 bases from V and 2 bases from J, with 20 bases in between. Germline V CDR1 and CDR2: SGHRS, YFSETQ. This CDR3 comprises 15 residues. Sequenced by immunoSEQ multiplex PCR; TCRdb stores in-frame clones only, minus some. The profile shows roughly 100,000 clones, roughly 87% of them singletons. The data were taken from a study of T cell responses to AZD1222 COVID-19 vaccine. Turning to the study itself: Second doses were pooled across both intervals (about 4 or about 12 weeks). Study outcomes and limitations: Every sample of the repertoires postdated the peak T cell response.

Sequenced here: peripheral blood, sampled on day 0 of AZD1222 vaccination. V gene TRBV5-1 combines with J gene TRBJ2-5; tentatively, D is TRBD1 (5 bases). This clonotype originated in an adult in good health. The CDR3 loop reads CATPPADRAQETQYF. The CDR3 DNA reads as TGCGCCACCCCACCCGCAGACAGAGCACAAGAGACCCAGTACTTC.